Presented here are 19 T cell receptor beta chains from one specimen sequenced in a study of cytomegalovirus exposure and HLA in healthy donors. The PCR was carried out with 60 Vbeta primers and 13 Jbeta primers. TCRdb's table, derived via immunoSEQ multiplex PCR, lists solely in-frame clones and lacks some. The table records 100,000 or so clones, around 74% of them present only once. Sequenced material: PBMCs. The source of these receptors is a woman aged 40-49 years in good health and CMV-seropositive.

For this clone: This sample also contains other DNA sequences that code for the same CDR3. The genes are TRBV28 and TRBJ1-6, with D unresolved. This CDR3 contains 12 residues. V lost 2 bases, J lost 9 bases, and 5 bases lay in between. CDR1 and CDR2 (germline): MDHEN, SYDVKM. CDR3 sequence reads: CASSLRGSPLHF. CDR3 bases: TGTGCCAGCAGTTTACGGGGTTCACCCCTCCACTTT.

This clone came up a few times. V is TRBV28 and J is TRBJ2-1; 7 bases fit TRBD2. The CDR3 extends over 14 amino acids. From germline, CDR1 is MDHEN and CDR2 SYDVKM. V shed 7 bases, J shed 6 bases, and the junction held 9 bases outside the gene matches. The DNA of the CDR3 is TGTGCCAGCACATCCGGACTAGTGCGCAATGAGCAGTTCTTC. It specifies CASTSGLVRNEQFF.

The chain has TRBV7-8 and TRBJ1-2, with 7 nucleotides matching TRBD1. Germline V CDR1 and CDR2: SGHVS, FQNEAQ. Germline trimming cut 0 bases from V and 8 bases from J; bases unmatched to any gene: 9. This CDR3 is built from 15 residues. The CDR3 bases are TGTGCCAGCAGCTTAGCTATTAGGACAGGAGCAGGCTACACCTTC. It codes for CASSLAIRTGAGYTF.

This clone was counted between two and nine times. The chain couples TRBV5-4 to TRBJ2-5; possible D gene TRBD2, 5 bases. V lost 7 bases, J lost 1 base, and 17 bases lay in between. The CDR3 runs to 15 residues. CDR1 and CDR2 (germline): SGHNT, YYREEE (reference sequence). CDR3 region: CASSKGRGFQETQYF. CDR3 bases: TGTGCCAGCTCTAAGGGCCGGGGATTCCAAGAGACCCAGTACTTC.

This chain uses TRBV20-1 with TRBJ2-7; perhaps TRBD1 as D (6 bases). Germline CDR1 is DFQATT and CDR2 is SNEGSKA (reference sequence). Trimming took 7 bases from V and 0 from J, leaving 7 bases between them. This CDR3 is 11 amino acids long. The CDR3 protein is CSGTDSYEQYF. CDR3 coding DNA: TGCAGTGGGACAGACTCCTACGAGCAGTACTTC.

The chain uses TRBV7-6 and TRBJ2-4, with 8 bases aligning to TRBD1. Germline CDR1 and CDR2: SGHVS and FNYEAQ. V shed 3 bases, J shed 5 bases, and the junction held 15 bases outside the gene matches. CDR3 length: 18 residues. DNA of the CDR3: TGTGCCAGCAGCTTTGACAGGGGTTCGAGATGGGGTGAAAACATTCAGTACTTC. Its protein product is CASSFDRGSRWGENIQYF.

V gene TRBV29-1 combines with J gene TRBJ2-1; D might be TRBD1 (6 bases). The CDR3 contains 13 residues. Germline V lookup: CDR1 SQVTM, CDR2 ANQGSEA. Trimming pared 7 bases from V and 5 bases from J, leaving 15 bases between. In DNA, the CDR3 is TGCAGCGCCTGGGGGCAGGGTAACAATGAGCAGTTCTTC. Protein: CSAWGQGNNEQFF.

This rearrangement joins TRBV18 to TRBJ1-2, with D hard to call. The CDR3 sequence is 14 residues long. V was clipped by 1 base and J by 1 base, with 7 bases between them. CDR1 KGHSH and CDR2 LQKENI come from the germline V gene. CDR3 loop: CASSPLPVNYGYTF. DNA of the CDR3: TGTGCCAGCTCACCACTTCCGGTTAACTATGGCTACACCTTC.

The rearrangement links TRBV18 to TRBJ1-2; 8 positions agree with TRBD1. Per the germline V gene, CDR1 is KGHSH and CDR2 is LQKENI. The J segment lost 13 bases and the V segment lost 3 bases, leaving 16 bases of the junction unmatched. The CDR3 contains 15 residues. The CDR3 sequence is CASSPDRGLNLETTF. In DNA, the CDR3 is TGTGCCAGCTCACCTGACAGGGGACTAAACCTCGAGACCACCTTC.

V and J are TRBV7-9 and TRBJ1-1; D possibly corresponds to TRBD1 (5 bases). Trimming stripped 7 bases from V and 7 bases from J, with 16 bases between. From germline, CDR1 is SEHNR and CDR2 FQNEAQ (reference sequence). The CDR3 extends over 13 amino acids. The CDR3 spells CASIPRDWSEAFF. CDR3 coding DNA: TGTGCCAGCATCCCACGGGACTGGAGTGAAGCTTTCTTT.

The chain links TRBV15 to TRBJ2-2, with TRBD2 identical over 15 bases. J lost 7 bases, V lost 6 bases, and 3 bases had no gene match. This CDR3 is 15 amino acids long. Germline values: CDR1 LNHNV, CDR2 YYDKDF (reference sequence). The CDR3 DNA follows: TGTGCCACCAGTGGACTAGCGGGAGGGATCGGGGAGCTGTTTTTT. Encoded protein: CATSGLAGGIGELFF.

J is TRBJ1-2 and V is TRBV27, with 7 bases aligning to TRBD1. This CDR3 region has 13 residues. Germline CDR1 and CDR2: MNHEY and SMNVEV (reference sequence). V gave up 5 bases and J gave up 4 bases; unmatched junction bases: 4. CDR3 sequence: CASSPQGGYGYTF. The CDR3 DNA follows: TGTGCCAGCAGTCCTCAGGGGGGCTATGGCTACACCTTC.

The chain links TRBV7-9 to TRBJ1-6, with D unclear. Trimming shortened V by 1 base and J by 10 bases, and 8 bases separated the two germline ends. Looked up from germline, CDR1 is SEHNR and CDR2 is FQNEAQ (reference sequence). This CDR3 spans 13 amino acids. The DNA of the CDR3 is TGTGCCAGCAGCTTAGATCGCGAATCACCCCTCCACTTT. It codes for CASSLDRESPLHF.

The chain carries TRBV2 and TRBJ2-5; TRBD2 agrees at 16 bases. Matching the DNA end better, TRBJ2-7 makes the J call doubtful. The CDR3 is made up of 20 amino acids. Germline values: CDR1 SNHLY, CDR2 FYNNEI. The CDR3 loop is CASLDPPSGLAGGPTYEQYF. CDR3 nucleotides: TGTGCCAGTCTAGACCCCCCCTCGGGACTAGCGGGAGGGCCAACCTACGAGCAGTACTTC.

This rearrangement joins TRBV11-2 to TRBJ2-2; unclear D gene. Germline CDR1 SGHAT, CDR2 FQNNGV. V was clipped by 5 bases and J by 5 bases, with 3 bases between them. The CDR3 extends over 11 amino acids. The CDR3 sequence is CASSQTGELFF. The DNA of the CDR3 is TGTGCCAGCAGCCAGACCGGGGAGCTGTTTTTT.

This clone turned up a few times. This chain uses TRBV27 with TRBJ2-7; possibly TRBD1 for D (7 bases). Germline values: CDR1 MNHEY, CDR2 SMNVEV (reference sequence). The CDR3 is 13 residues long. Trimming took 8 bases from V and 5 from J, leaving 16 bases between them. As DNA, the CDR3 is TGTGCCAGCCAAGGCAGGGGGGCCAACGAGCAGTACTTC. Translating it yields CASQGRGANEQYF.

The chain has TRBV19 and TRBJ2-5; maybe TRBD2 (6 bases). The DNA matches TRBJ2-7 better at its end, which makes the J call doubtful. Germline-derived CDR1 and CDR2 are LNHDA and SQIVND (reference sequence). The CDR3 contains 15 residues. DNA for the CDR3: TGTGCCAGTAGTATAATATTCGGGAGTTCGGACGAGCAGTACTTC. As protein: CASSIIFGSSDEQYF.

The gene calls are TRBV2 and TRBJ1-3, with 9 bases that match TRBD1. V trimming: 6 bases; J trimming: 7 bases; junction bases outside the gene matches: 10. The CDR3 is 15 residues long. CDR1 SNHLY and CDR2 FYNNEI come from the germline V gene. Here the CDR3 reads CASRGGTGRLNTIYF. The CDR3 bases are TGTGCCAGCAGGGGCGGGACAGGGAGGTTGAACACCATATATTTT.

J is TRBJ2-7 and V is TRBV12-5, with 7 bases aligning to TRBD1. Unmatched junction bases numbered 8, after V lost 0 bases and J lost 3 bases. The CDR3 runs to 16 residues. Germline assignment: CDR1 LGHNT and CDR2 FRNRAP. Here the CDR3 reads CASGLVLGTAFYEQYF. CDR3 nucleotides: TGTGCTAGTGGTTTGGTACTTGGGACAGCCTTCTACGAGCAGTACTTC. The complete variable domain, with remaining parts taken from reference TRBV12-5 and TRBJ2-7, reads DARVTQTPRHKVTEMGQEVTMRCQPILGHNTVFWYRQTMMQGLELLAYFRNRAPLDDSGMPKDRFSAEMPDATLATLKIQPSEPRDSAVYFCASGLVLGTAFYEQYFGPGTRLTVT.